A single sample gave rise to the 23 T cell receptor beta chains below, sequenced in a study of blood T cell repertoires in COVID-19. TCRdb keeps only in-frame clones here, not all; method: immunoSEQ multiplex PCR. The sample records about 480,000 clones, approximately 89% being singletons. Sequenced sample: peripheral blood. These receptors originate from a young man with COVID-19, enrolled during active disease.

The chain combines TRBV6-5 with TRBJ1-5; D is perhaps TRBD1 (6 bases). The germline V gene encodes CDR1 MNHEY and CDR2 SVGAGI. The CDR3 extends over 13 amino acids. V lost 6 bases and J 6 bases, leaving 12 bases between the germline ends. The chain's CDR3 is CASSQGGAQPQHF. The CDR3 DNA is TGTGCCAGCAGCCAAGGGGGGGCTCAGCCCCAGCATTTT.

For this clone: One junction end does not reproduce the germline sequence, and a read error may be involved. The chain combines TRBV27 with TRBJ1-2, with D possibly TRBD1 on 5 matching bases. Per the germline V gene, CDR1 is MNHEY and CDR2 is SMNVEV (reference sequence). The CDR3 runs 10 residues. CDR3 in amino acids: CASSTDRGLF. In nucleotides, the CDR3 is TGTGCCAGCAGTACAGACAGAGGCCTCTTC.

In regard to this clone: The same CDR3 can be traced to other DNA sequences in this sample. This sequence joins TRBV18 and TRBJ1-4; 9 bases are shared with TRBD1. After removal of 3 bases from V and 5 bases from J, the junction contained 4 bases not matched to a gene. This CDR3 region has 15 residues. Germline loops: CDR1 KGHSH, CDR2 LQKENI. Here the CDR3 reads CASSPRTGENEKLFF. The CDR3 DNA follows: TGTGCCAGCTCACCGCGGACAGGGGAGAATGAAAAACTGTTTTTT.

V is TRBV5-1 and J is TRBJ2-5; D uncertain. In germline, CDR1 is SGHRS, CDR2 YFSETQ. The ends were cut back, 0 bases at V and 3 bases at J, with 6 bases in the middle. The CDR3 loop spans 13 amino acids. In DNA, the CDR3 is TGCGCCAGCAGCTTGGTTGGAGAAGAGACCCAGTACTTC. Protein sequence: CASSLVGEETQYF. The whole variable domain, remainder taken from reference TRBV5-1 and TRBJ2-5, is KAGVTQTPRYLIKTRGQQVTLSCSPISGHRSVSWYQQTPGQGLQFLFEYFSETQRNKGNFPGRFSGRQFSNSRSEMNVSTLELGDSALYLCASSLVGEETQYFGPGTRLLVL.

This sequence joins TRBV12-5 and TRBJ2-3; no firm D call. Germline values: CDR1 LGHNT, CDR2 FRNRAP. The CDR3 is 14 residues long. V dropped 1 base and J dropped 6 bases, with 11 bases sitting between them. CDR3 sequence (DNA): TGTGCTAGTGGTTTGGAGTTCCGCGAGGATACGCAGTATTTT. Its protein product is CASGLEFREDTQYF. Full variable domain (rest looked up from reference TRBV12-5 and TRBJ2-3): DARVTQTPRHKVTEMGQEVTMRCQPILGHNTVFWYRQTMMQGLELLAYFRNRAPLDDSGMPKDRFSAEMPDATLATLKIQPSEPRDSAVYFCASGLEFREDTQYFGPGTRLTVL.

The rearrangement uses TRBV24-1 and TRBJ1-3; the D gene is possibly TRBD1 (5 bases). Per germline, CDR1 KGHDR and CDR2 SFDVKD. The V end lost 3 bases, the J end lost 4 bases, and 12 bases lay between the germline ends. This CDR3 is 15 amino acids long. The CDR3 nucleotides read TGTGCCACCAGTGATCCGGCGGGGGACGGAAACACCATATATTTT. Protein product: CATSDPAGDGNTIYF.

V and J are TRBV5-1 and TRBJ2-7, with D hard to call. The CDR3 has 14 amino acids. Trimming stripped 3 bases from V and 2 bases from J, with 12 bases between. From germline, CDR1 is SGHRS and CDR2 YFSETQ. The CDR3 protein is CASSWNGETYEQYF. In DNA form, the CDR3 reads TGCGCCAGCAGCTGGAACGGAGAGACCTACGAGCAGTACTTC. Supplemented by reference TRBV5-1 and TRBJ2-7, the full variable domain reads KAGVTQTPRYLIKTRGQQVTLSCSPISGHRSVSWYQQTPGQGLQFLFEYFSETQRNKGNFPGRFSGRQFSNSRSEMNVSTLELGDSALYLCASSWNGETYEQYFGPGTRLTVT.

In its sample, this clone was seen once. The chain is built from TRBV6-5 and TRBJ2-5; D may be TRBD2 (6 bases). There are 15 residues in the CDR3. Germline loops: CDR1 MNHEY, CDR2 SVGAGI. V lost 0 bases to trimming and J lost 10 bases, with 18 bases between them. This CDR3 is CASSYSGEGGWDQYF. CDR3 coding DNA: TGTGCCAGCAGTTACTCGGGAGAGGGAGGATGGGACCAGTACTTC.

The genes are TRBV3-1 (or the pseudogene TRBV3-2) and TRBJ2-4; D not certain. This CDR3 has 17 residues. Germline lookup yields CDR1 LGHDT and CDR2 YNNKEL (reference sequence). Trimming left V 4 bases short and J 0 bases short, with 16 bases between. CDR3 residues: CASSPPPSSIAKNIQYF. CDR3 nucleotides: TGTGCCAGCAGCCCCCCCCCGTCTAGTATAGCCAAAAACATTCAGTACTTC.

This rearrangement joins TRBV5-6 to TRBJ2-5, with TRBD2 identical over 14 bases. J lost 5 bases, V lost 4 bases, and 4 bases had no gene match. CDR1 is SGHDT and CDR2 is YYEEEE in the germline V gene. The CDR3 consists of 15 residues. DNA for the CDR3: TGTGCCAGCAGCCGACTAGCGGGAGGGGGGGAGACCCAGTACTTC. Translating gives CASSRLAGGGETQYF.

CDR3 sequence reads: CASSSDRGRTYEQYF. The DNA for the CDR3 is TGTGCCAGCAGCTCCGACAGGGGGAGGACCTACGAGCAGTACTTC. The chain is built from TRBV6-5 and TRBJ2-7; TRBD1 aligns across 9 bases. Trimming cost V 6 bases and J 2 bases; bases outside gene matches: 8. The CDR3 has 15 residues. In germline, CDR1 is MNHEY, CDR2 SVGAGI.

The CDR3 region is CASSLLPANTGELFF. DNA of the CDR3: TGTGCCAGCAGCTTACTCCCCGCGAACACCGGGGAGCTGTTTTTT. This chain uses TRBV7-2 with TRBJ2-2; D is undetermined. V lost 2 bases and J 0 bases, leaving 7 bases between the germline ends. The CDR3 extends over 15 amino acids. Germline CDR1 reads SGHTA; CDR2 reads FQGNSA.

The chain is built from TRBV10-2 and TRBJ2-1, with 7 bases lining up with TRBD2. V dropped 3 bases and J dropped 10; count of bases not matched to a gene: 9. The CDR3 runs to 14 residues. Germline V CDR1 and CDR2: WSHSY, SAAADI. CDR3 nucleotide sequence: TGCGCCAGCAGTGAAGGGGTAGCGGGCCGGGAGCAGTTCTTC. Translation: CASSEGVAGREQFF.

This clone was seen just once. The gene calls are TRBV5-1 and TRBJ2-3, with a tentative D call TRBD1 (5 bases). This CDR3 spans 15 amino acids. Germline-derived CDR1 and CDR2 are SGHRS and YFSETQ. V shed 6 bases and J shed 2 bases, with 16 bases lying between them. CDR3 sequence: CASTLLGASTDTQYF. The CDR3, as DNA: TGCGCCAGCACCCTCCTAGGGGCCTCCACAGATACGCAGTATTTT.

V and J are TRBV4-2 and TRBJ2-2, with D perhaps TRBD2 (5 bases). Germline values: CDR1 LGHNA, CDR2 YNFKEQ. V lost 0 bases to trimming and J lost 0 bases, with 11 bases between them. The CDR3 loop spans 17 amino acids. In DNA form, the CDR3 reads TGTGCCAGCAGCCAAGATTACCGGGGAACGAACACCGGGGAGCTGTTTTTT. Protein: CASSQDYRGTNTGELFF.

The genes are TRBV2 and TRBJ2-7; 10 nucleotides match TRBD2. This CDR3 is 17 amino acids long. The V gene end was trimmed by 5 bases and the J gene end by 0 bases; junction bases not matched to a gene: 10. Germline assignment: CDR1 SNHLY and CDR2 FYNNEI. Written as DNA, the CDR3 is TGTGCCAGCAGTCCTCTGACTAGCGGGCCCCCCTCCTACGAGCAGTACTTC. Translating gives CASSPLTSGPPSYEQYF.

The gene calls are TRBV19 and TRBJ1-1, with D unclear. Germline V gene sequence: CDR1 LNHDA, CDR2 SQIVND (reference sequence). The CDR3 spans 16 residues. V lost 1 base to trimming and J lost 0 bases, with 12 bases between them. Here the CDR3 reads CASSIGNRRMNTEAFF. The CDR3 DNA follows: TGTGCCAGTAGTATAGGTAATCGGAGGATGAACACTGAAGCTTTCTTT.

This clone came up a few times. V gene TRBV25-1 combines with J gene TRBJ2-7; D not resolved. CDR3 length: 13 amino acids. V lost 4 bases and J 0 bases, leaving 7 bases between the germline ends. Germline-derived CDR1 and CDR2 are MGHDK and SYGVNS. The CDR3, as DNA: TGTGCCAGCAGTGCGTCTAGCTCCTACGAGCAGTACTTC. The encoded protein is CASSASSSYEQYF.

The chain links TRBV5-4 to TRBJ2-7; D gene unclear. Trimming stripped 3 bases from V and 0 bases from J, with 10 bases between. The germline V gene encodes CDR1 SGHNT and CDR2 YYREEE (reference sequence). The CDR3 totals 14 residues. DNA for the CDR3: TGTGCCAGCAGCTACGGCGCGGTCTCCTACGAGCAGTACTTC. It codes for CASSYGAVSYEQYF.

The CDR3 DNA follows: TGCAGCGTTGAATGGGCGCCCCCTAACTATGGCTACACCTTC. Amino acids: CSVEWAPPNYGYTF. The rearrangement joins TRBV29-1 to TRBJ1-2; D is unresolved. The CDR3 runs 14 residues. Trimming removed 2 bases at V and 0 bases at J, with 10 bases between. In germline, CDR1 is SQVTM, CDR2 ANQGSEA.

V usage is TRBV2 and J usage is TRBJ1-6; D call uncertain. The CDR3 is 13 residues long. Germline CDR1 is SNHLY and CDR2 is FYNNEI. V was cut by 6 bases and J by 8 bases, with 11 bases left in between. The CDR3 bases are TGTGCCAGCAGGGAGCGGTCTGATTCACCCCTCCACTTT. This codes for CASRERSDSPLHF.

Regarding this clone: The same CDR3 arises from other DNA sequences in this sample as well. The chain joins TRBV7-3 to TRBJ2-5; 8 bases match TRBD1. The CDR3 has 13 residues. Germline assignment: CDR1 SGHTA and CDR2 FQGTGA. The J segment lost 5 bases and the V segment lost 6 bases, leaving 5 bases of the junction unmatched. Here the CDR3 reads CASSSGQGETQYF. Written as DNA, the CDR3 is TGTGCCAGCAGTTCTGGACAGGGCGAGACCCAGTACTTC. Full variable domain (missing parts from reference TRBV7-3 and TRBJ2-5): GAGVSQTPSNKVTEKGKYVELRCDPISGHTALYWYRQSLGQGPEFLIYFQGTGAADDSGLPNDRFFAVRPEGSVSTLKIQRTERGDSAVYLCASSSGQGETQYFGPGTRLLVL.

Comment on this clone: Within the sample, other DNA sequences also encode this same CDR3. The chain couples TRBV3-1 (or the pseudogene TRBV3-2) to TRBJ2-3, with D possibly TRBD2 on 6 matching bases. CDR3 size: 14 residues. Germline CDR1 is LGHDT and CDR2 is YNNKEL (reference sequence). Between the trimmed V and J ends, which lost 1 base and 1 base, there was a span of 6 bases. CDR3 sequence (DNA): TGTGCCAGCAGCCAAGCGGGGGGCACAGATACGCAGTATTTT. It is translated as CASSQAGGTDTQYF.